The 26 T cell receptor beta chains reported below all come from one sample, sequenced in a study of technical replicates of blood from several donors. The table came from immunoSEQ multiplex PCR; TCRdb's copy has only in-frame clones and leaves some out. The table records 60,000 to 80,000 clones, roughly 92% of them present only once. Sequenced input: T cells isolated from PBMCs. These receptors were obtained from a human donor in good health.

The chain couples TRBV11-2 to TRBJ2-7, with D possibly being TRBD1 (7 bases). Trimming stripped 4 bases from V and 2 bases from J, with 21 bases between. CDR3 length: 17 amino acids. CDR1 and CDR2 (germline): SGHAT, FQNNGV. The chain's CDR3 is CASSSGTAGTHTYEQYF. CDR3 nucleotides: TGTGCCAGCAGCTCGGGGACAGCCGGGACTCATACCTACGAGCAGTACTTC.

CDR3 residues: CASSLDSGVRYGYTF. The CDR3 nucleotides read TGTGCCAGCAGCTTAGATTCGGGGGTTAGGTATGGCTACACCTTC. The rearrangement joins TRBV7-2 to TRBJ1-2; possibly TRBD1 for D (5 bases). CDR1 and CDR2 (germline): SGHTA, FQGNSA. The CDR3 contains 15 residues. V was clipped by 1 base and J by 5 bases, with 14 bases between them.

The CDR3: CASSKDREGYTF. The DNA for the CDR3 is TGCGCCAGCAGCAAGGACAGGGAAGGCTACACCTTC. The chain employs TRBV5-1 and TRBJ1-2; 8 bases fit TRBD1. The CDR3 has 12 residues. Trimming removed 4 bases from V and 8 bases from J; junction bases left unmatched: 4. Germline lookup yields CDR1 SGHRS and CDR2 YFSETQ.

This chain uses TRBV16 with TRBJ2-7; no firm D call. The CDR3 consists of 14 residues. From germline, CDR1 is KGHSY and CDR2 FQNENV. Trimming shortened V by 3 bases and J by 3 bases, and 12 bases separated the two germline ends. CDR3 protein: CASSHVSGSYEQYF. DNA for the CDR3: TGTGCCAGCAGCCACGTATCAGGAAGCTACGAGCAGTACTTC. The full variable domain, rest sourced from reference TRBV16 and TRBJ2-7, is GEEVAQTPKHLVRGEGQKAKLYCAPIKGHSYVFWYQQVLKNEFKFLISFQNENVFDETGMPKERFSAKCLPNSPCSLEIQATKLEDSAVYFCASSHVSGSYEQYFGPGTRLTVT.

CDR3 in amino acids: CASSSGVIYEQYF. The CDR3 DNA is TGTGCCAGCAGTTCAGGGGTGATCTACGAGCAGTACTTC. V is TRBV28 and J is TRBJ2-7; TRBD1 might be the D (6 bases). Germline assignment: CDR1 MDHEN and CDR2 SYDVKM. Deletions cut 4 bases from V and 3 bases from J, with 10 bases between. There are 13 residues in the CDR3.

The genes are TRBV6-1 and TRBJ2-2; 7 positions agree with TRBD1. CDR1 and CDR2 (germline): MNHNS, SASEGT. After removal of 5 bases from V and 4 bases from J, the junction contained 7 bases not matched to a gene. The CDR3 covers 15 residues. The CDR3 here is CASSLTGPGTGELFF. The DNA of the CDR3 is TGTGCCAGCAGTCTGACAGGGCCCGGCACCGGGGAGCTGTTTTTT.

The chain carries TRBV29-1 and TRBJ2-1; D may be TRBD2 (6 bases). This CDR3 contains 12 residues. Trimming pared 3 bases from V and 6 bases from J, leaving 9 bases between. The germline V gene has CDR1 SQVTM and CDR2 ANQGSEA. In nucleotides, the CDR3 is TGCAGCGTTGATGGGGGGTCCAATGAGCAGTTCTTC. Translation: CSVDGGSNEQFF.

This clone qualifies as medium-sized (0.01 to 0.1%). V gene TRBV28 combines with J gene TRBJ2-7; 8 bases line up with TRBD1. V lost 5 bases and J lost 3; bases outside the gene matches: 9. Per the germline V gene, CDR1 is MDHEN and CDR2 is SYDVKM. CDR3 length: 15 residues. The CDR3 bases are TGTGCCAGCAGTACTACCGGGACAGGATACTACGAGCAGTACTTC. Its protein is CASSTTGTGYYEQYF.

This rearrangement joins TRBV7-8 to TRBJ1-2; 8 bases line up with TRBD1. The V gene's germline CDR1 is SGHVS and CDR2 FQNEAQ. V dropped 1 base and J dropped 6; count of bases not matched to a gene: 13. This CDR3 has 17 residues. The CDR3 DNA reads TGTGCCAGCAGCTTAGGGCCCTTCAGGGGGCGTCCTAATGGCTACACCTTC. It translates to CASSLGPFRGRPNGYTF.

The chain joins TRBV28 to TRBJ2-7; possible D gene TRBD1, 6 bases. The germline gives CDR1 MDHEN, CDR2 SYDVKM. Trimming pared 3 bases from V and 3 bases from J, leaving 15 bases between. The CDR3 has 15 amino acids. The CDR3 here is CASSLVADRYYEQYF. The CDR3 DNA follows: TGTGCCAGCAGTTTGGTCGCGGACAGATACTACGAGCAGTACTTC.

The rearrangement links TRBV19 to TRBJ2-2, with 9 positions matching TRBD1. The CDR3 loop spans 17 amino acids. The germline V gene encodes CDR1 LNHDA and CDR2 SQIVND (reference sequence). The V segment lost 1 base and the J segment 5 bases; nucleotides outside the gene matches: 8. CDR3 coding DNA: TGTGCCAGTAGTATAGGAAGGGACAGGGTGTGGACCGGGGAGCTGTTTTTT. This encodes CASSIGRDRVWTGELFF.

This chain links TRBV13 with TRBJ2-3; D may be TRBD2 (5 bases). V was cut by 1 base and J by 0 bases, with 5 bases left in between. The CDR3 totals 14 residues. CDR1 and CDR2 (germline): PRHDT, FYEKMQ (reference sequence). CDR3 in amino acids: CASSLAGSTDTQYF. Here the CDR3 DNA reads TGTGCCAGCAGCTTAGCGGGAAGCACAGATACGCAGTATTTT.

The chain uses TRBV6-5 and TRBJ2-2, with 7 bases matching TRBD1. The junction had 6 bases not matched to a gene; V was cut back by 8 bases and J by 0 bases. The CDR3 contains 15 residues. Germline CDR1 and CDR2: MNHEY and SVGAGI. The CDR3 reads CASRLGQANTGELFF. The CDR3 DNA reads TGTGCCAGCCGCTTAGGACAGGCGAACACCGGGGAGCTGTTTTTT.

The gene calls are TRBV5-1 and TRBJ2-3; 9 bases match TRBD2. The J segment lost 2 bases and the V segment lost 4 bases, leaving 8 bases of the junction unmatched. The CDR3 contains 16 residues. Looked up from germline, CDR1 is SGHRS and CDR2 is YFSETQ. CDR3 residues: CASSQPLAGNTDTQYF. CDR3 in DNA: TGCGCCAGCAGCCAACCTCTAGCGGGAAACACAGATACGCAGTATTTT.

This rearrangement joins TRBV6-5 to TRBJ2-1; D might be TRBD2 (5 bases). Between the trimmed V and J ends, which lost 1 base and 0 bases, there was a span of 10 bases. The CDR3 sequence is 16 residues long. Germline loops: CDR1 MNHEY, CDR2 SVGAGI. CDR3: CASSYYLGSSYNEQFF. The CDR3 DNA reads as TGTGCCAGCAGTTACTATCTTGGGAGCTCCTACAATGAGCAGTTCTTC.

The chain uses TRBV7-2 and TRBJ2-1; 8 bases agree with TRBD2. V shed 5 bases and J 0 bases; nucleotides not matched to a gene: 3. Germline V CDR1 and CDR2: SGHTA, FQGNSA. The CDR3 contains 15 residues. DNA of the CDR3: TGTGCCAGCAGCCCCCTAGCGGGCTCCTACAATGAGCAGTTCTTC. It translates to CASSPLAGSYNEQFF.

The CDR3: CASTRNTEAFF. The CDR3 bases are TGTGCCAGCACCAGGAACACTGAAGCTTTCTTT. The chain couples TRBV6-6 to TRBJ1-1, with D hard to call. With 7 bases removed from V and 1 base from J, the gap between germline ends came to 4 bases. The CDR3 loop spans 11 amino acids. CDR1 is MNHNY and CDR2 is SVGAGI in the germline V gene (reference sequence).

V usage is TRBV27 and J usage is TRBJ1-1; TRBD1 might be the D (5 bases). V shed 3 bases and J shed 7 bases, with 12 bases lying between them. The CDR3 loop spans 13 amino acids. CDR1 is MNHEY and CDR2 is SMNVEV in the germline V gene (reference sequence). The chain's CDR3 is CASSFSGSGEAFF. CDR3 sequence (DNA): TGTGCCAGCAGTTTCTCAGGGTCAGGTGAAGCTTTCTTT.

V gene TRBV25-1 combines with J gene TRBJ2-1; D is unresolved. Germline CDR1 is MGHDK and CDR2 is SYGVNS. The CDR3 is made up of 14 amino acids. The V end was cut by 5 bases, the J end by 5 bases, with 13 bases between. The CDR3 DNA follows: TGTGCCAGCAGTTTCTCCCAGGCCAACAATGAGCAGTTCTTC. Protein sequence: CASSFSQANNEQFF.

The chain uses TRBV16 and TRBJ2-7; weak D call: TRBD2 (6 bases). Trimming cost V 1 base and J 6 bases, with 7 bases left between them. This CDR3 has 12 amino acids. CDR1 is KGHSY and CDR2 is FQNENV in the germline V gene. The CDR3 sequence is CASSQLGGEQYF. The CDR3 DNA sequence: TGTGCCAGCAGCCAATTGGGGGGCGAGCAGTACTTC.

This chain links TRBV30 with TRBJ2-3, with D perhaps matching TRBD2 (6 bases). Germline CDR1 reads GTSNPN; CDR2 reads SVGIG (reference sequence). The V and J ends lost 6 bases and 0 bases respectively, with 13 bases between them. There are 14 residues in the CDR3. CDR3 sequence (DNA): TGTGCCTGCGCGGGGTTATTTAGCACAGATACGCAGTATTTT. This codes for CACAGLFSTDTQYF. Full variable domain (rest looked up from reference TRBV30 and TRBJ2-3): SQTIHQWPATLVQPVGSPLSLECTVEGTSNPNLYWYRQAAGRGLQLLFYSVGIGQISSEVPQNLSASRPQDRQFILSSKKLLLSDSGFYLCACAGLFSTDTQYFGPGTRLTVL.

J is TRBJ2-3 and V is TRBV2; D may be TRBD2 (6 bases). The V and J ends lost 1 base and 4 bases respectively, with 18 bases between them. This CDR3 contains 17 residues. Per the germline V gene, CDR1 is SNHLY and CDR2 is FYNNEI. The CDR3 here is CASSEGGSTSWADTQYF. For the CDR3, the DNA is TGTGCCAGCAGTGAAGGCGGTAGTACTAGCTGGGCAGATACGCAGTATTTT.

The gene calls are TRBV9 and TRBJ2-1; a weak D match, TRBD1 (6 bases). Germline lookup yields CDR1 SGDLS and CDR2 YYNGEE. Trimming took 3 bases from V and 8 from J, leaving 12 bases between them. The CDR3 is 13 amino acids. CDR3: CASSGIQGDEQFF. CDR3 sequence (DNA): TGTGCCAGCAGCGGAATACAGGGAGATGAGCAGTTCTTC.

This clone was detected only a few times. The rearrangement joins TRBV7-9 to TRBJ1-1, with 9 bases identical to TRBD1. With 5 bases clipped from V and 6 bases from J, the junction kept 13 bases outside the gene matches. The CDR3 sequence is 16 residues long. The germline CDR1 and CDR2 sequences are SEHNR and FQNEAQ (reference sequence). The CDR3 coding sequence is TGTGCCAGCAGCAGCCCGAGGGGACAGGGTTGGTCTGAAGCTTTCTTT. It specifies CASSSPRGQGWSEAFF.

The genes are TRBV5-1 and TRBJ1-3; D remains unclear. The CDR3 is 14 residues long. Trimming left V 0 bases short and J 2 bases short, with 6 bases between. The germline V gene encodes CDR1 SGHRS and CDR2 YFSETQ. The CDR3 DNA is TGCGCCAGCAGCTTGGATCTTACTGGAAACACCATATATTTT. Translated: CASSLDLTGNTIYF.

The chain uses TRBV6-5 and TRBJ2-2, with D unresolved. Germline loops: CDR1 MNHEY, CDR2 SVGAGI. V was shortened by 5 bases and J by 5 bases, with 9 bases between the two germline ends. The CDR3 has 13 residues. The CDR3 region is CASSQSTTGELFF. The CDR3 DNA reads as TGTGCCAGCAGTCAAAGTACTACCGGGGAGCTGTTTTTT.